This T cell receptor (beta chain) originates from a study of blood T cells in healthy people across ages. Next came a second PCR, run for about 6 to 12 cycles, which used a sample-barcoded 5' primer along with a J-beta primer mix. TCRdb independently ran MiXCR on the 5' RACE reads; one entry per CDR3 protein. Seen here are around 780,000 distinct CDR3 sequences, about 26% observed once, and the top ten hold around 3%. Germline V gives CDR1 MNHNS, CDR2 SASEGT. This CDR3 comprises 13 residues. Trimming shortened V by 4 bases and J by 5 bases, and 11 bases separated the two germline ends. The same data also contributed to another study, on T cells of mothers and their children.

Specimen: blood. This TCR was sampled from a boy under 18 in good health. The V gene is TRBV6-1, the J gene TRBJ1-1; a weak D match, TRBD1 (5 bases). The CDR3 coding sequence is TGTGCCAGCAGTGCACGACAGTGGACTGAAGCTTTCTTT. Translated, it gives CASSARQWTEAFF.